A selection of T cell receptor beta chains follows, all from one sample in a study of PD-1 blockade in classical Hodgkin lymphoma. This table comes from immunoSEQ multiplex PCR, and its TCRdb copy is limited to in-frame clones, with some not included. The sample contains 96,000 or so clones, about 93% of which appear only once. The sample was peripheral blood mononuclear cells (PBMCs), taken before the fourth cycle of nivolumab. The source is a human donor with classical Hodgkin lymphoma. Each CDR3 is given with its conserved first and last residue. A D gene is named only where the DNA matches it firmly. Some rows mark clone size as missing; the rest say once, few, many or name a class of expanded clone.

d_gene: TRBD1; v_gene: TRBV7-9; abundance: .; j_gene: TRBJ2-7; CDR3nt: TGTGCCACTTCCTCGCTATTCGGGACAGCTAGCAACGAGCAGTACTTC; CDR3aa: CATSSLFGTASNEQYF
d_gene: .; v_gene: TRBV27; abundance: .; j_gene: TRBJ2-7; CDR3nt: TGTGCCAGCAGTACTCACCTAGGGAGCTCCTACGAGCAGTACTTC; CDR3aa: CASSTHLGSSYEQYF
d_gene: .; v_gene: TRBV19; abundance: .; j_gene: TRBJ1-1; CDR3nt: TGTGCCAGTAGTACACCCCCACAGAGACACACTGAAGCTTTCTTT; CDR3aa: CASSTPPQRHTEAFF
d_gene: .; v_gene: TRBV7-7; abundance: .; j_gene: TRBJ2-3; CDR3nt: TGTGCTAGCAGCTTACGGTTCTCCGGGGGCGGAGATACGCAGTATTTT; CDR3aa: CASSLRFSGGGDTQYF
d_gene: TRBD2; v_gene: TRBV7-9; abundance: .; j_gene: TRBJ2-3; CDR3nt: TGTGCCAGCAGCTCTGAACCCGGGACTAGCGGGAGCGTGGTTACGCAGTATTTT; CDR3aa: CASSSEPGTSGSVVTQYF
d_gene: TRBD1; v_gene: TRBV25-1; abundance: .; j_gene: TRBJ2-3; CDR3nt: TGTGCCAGCAGTGTGGACAGGGGGACAGATACGCAGTATTTT; CDR3aa: CASSVDRGTDTQYF
d_gene: .; v_gene: TRBV9; abundance: few; j_gene: TRBJ1-1; CDR3nt: TGTGCCAGCAGCGTAGGGGGTTACACTGAAGCTTTCTTT; CDR3aa: CASSVGGYTEAFF
d_gene: .; v_gene: TRBV28; abundance: .; j_gene: TRBJ1-2; CDR3nt: TGTGCCAGCAGTTATTTCGGTTATGGCTACACCTTC; CDR3aa: CASSYFGYGYTF
d_gene: .; v_gene: TRBV30; abundance: .; j_gene: TRBJ1-6; CDR3nt: TGTGCCTGGAGTGCTGACAGCTCCTATAATTCACCCCTCCACTTT; CDR3aa: CAWSADSSYNSPLHF
d_gene: .; v_gene: TRBV30; abundance: once; j_gene: TRBJ2-7; CDR3nt: TGTGCCTGGAGGAGGGGGATTTTTCCCTACGAGCAGTACTTC; CDR3aa: CAWRRGIFPYEQYF
d_gene: .; v_gene: TRBV4-1; abundance: .; j_gene: TRBJ1-1; CDR3nt: TGCGCCAGCAGCCCCCCAAGGAACACTGAAGCTTTCTTT; CDR3aa: CASSPPRNTEAFF
d_gene: .; v_gene: TRBV30; abundance: .; j_gene: TRBJ1-1; CDR3nt: TGTGCCTGGAGTCCCATCGGCGTTGGGATGAACACTGAAGCTTTCTTT; CDR3aa: CAWSPIGVGMNTEAFF
d_gene: .; v_gene: TRBV28; abundance: few; j_gene: TRBJ1-2; CDR3nt: TGTGCCAGCAGTTTATTAGATGGCTACACCTTC; CDR3aa: CASSLLDGYTF
d_gene: .; v_gene: TRBV5-1; abundance: .; j_gene: TRBJ2-5; CDR3nt: TGTGCCAGCAGCTGGCCAGGGTGGGAGACCCAGTACTTC; CDR3aa: CASSWPGWETQYF
d_gene: TRBD1; v_gene: TRBV29-1; abundance: .; j_gene: TRBJ1-3; CDR3nt: TGCAGCGTCAGGGGGCACGGGGGAGAGGGGAAAACCATATATTTT; CDR3aa: CSVRGHGGEGKTIYF
d_gene: .; v_gene: TRBV5-1; abundance: .; j_gene: TRBJ2-5; CDR3nt: TGCGCCAGCAGACATGCTTCTGGACAGCTGCAAGAGACCCAGTACTTC; CDR3aa: CASRHASGQLQETQYF
d_gene: TRBD1; v_gene: TRBV9; abundance: .; j_gene: TRBJ1-1; CDR3nt: TGTGCCAGCAGCGCGACAGGGGGAGAGGGTGAAGCTTTCTTT; CDR3aa: CASSATGGEGEAFF
d_gene: .; v_gene: TRBV5-4; abundance: .; j_gene: TRBJ2-6; CDR3nt: TGTGCCAGCAGCCAGGATCCCCCCGGGGCCAACGTCCTGACTTTC; CDR3aa: CASSQDPPGANVLTF
d_gene: TRBD2; v_gene: TRBV28; abundance: .; j_gene: TRBJ2-2; CDR3nt: TGTGCCAGCCGGACTAGCGGAAAAAGCGGGGAGCTGTTTTTT; CDR3aa: CASRTSGKSGELFF
d_gene: .; v_gene: TRBV11-3; abundance: .; j_gene: TRBJ2-7; CDR3nt: TGTGCCAGCAGCTTAGGAGGGGGCTACGAGCAGTACTTC; CDR3aa: CASSLGGGYEQYF
d_gene: .; v_gene: TRBV6-1; abundance: few; j_gene: TRBJ1-6; CDR3nt: TGTGCCAGCAGTGACCTACAGAGCTCCAATTCACCCCTCCACTTT; CDR3aa: CASSDLQSSNSPLHF
d_gene: TRBD2; v_gene: TRBV5-1; abundance: .; j_gene: TRBJ2-5; CDR3nt: TGCGCCAGCAGCTTGGAGCTAGCGGGGGAGACCCAGTACTTC; CDR3aa: CASSLELAGETQYF
d_gene: TRBD2; v_gene: TRBV6-1; abundance: .; j_gene: TRBJ2-7; CDR3nt: TGTGCCAGCGATGGGCTAGCGGTATCTCACTACGAGCAGTACTTC; CDR3aa: CASDGLAVSHYEQYF
d_gene: .; v_gene: TRBV28; abundance: .; j_gene: TRBJ1-2; CDR3nt: TGTGCCAGCACCTTTGATCCCAGGGTTTACCTTAACTATGGCTACACCTTC; CDR3aa: CASTFDPRVYLNYGYTF
d_gene: TRBD2; v_gene: TRBV5-1; abundance: .; j_gene: TRBJ2-3; CDR3nt: TGCGCCAGCAGCTTGACCTCCTGGACTAGCGGAAGCACAGATACGCAGTATTTT; CDR3aa: CASSLTSWTSGSTDTQYF
d_gene: .; v_gene: TRBV27; abundance: .; j_gene: TRBJ2-7; CDR3nt: TGTGCCAGCAGTTTTAGGGGCCCGGGTGTGGAGCAGTACTTC; CDR3aa: CASSFRGPGVEQYF
d_gene: .; v_gene: TRBV29-1; abundance: .; j_gene: TRBJ2-3; CDR3nt: TGCAGCGTCCCAAGGGGTGGCGGAGCCACAGATACGCAGTATTTT; CDR3aa: CSVPRGGGATDTQYF
d_gene: TRBD2; v_gene: TRBV6-5; abundance: .; j_gene: TRBJ2-7; CDR3nt: TGTGCCAGCAGTTACGGGGGGGACCCTTACGAGCAGTACTTC; CDR3aa: CASSYGGDPYEQYF
d_gene: TRBD1; v_gene: TRBV7-8; abundance: .; j_gene: TRBJ1-2; CDR3nt: TGTGCCAGCAGCTTAGTTGTCCAGGGGGCGGGGAACTATGGCTACACCTTC; CDR3aa: CASSLVVQGAGNYGYTF
d_gene: TRBD1; v_gene: TRBV5-1; abundance: .; j_gene: TRBJ2-1; CDR3nt: TGCGCCAGCAGCTTCTTCCCGACAGGGAGCAATGAGCAGTTCTTC; CDR3aa: CASSFFPTGSNEQFF
d_gene: .; v_gene: TRBV6-5; abundance: .; j_gene: TRBJ1-1; CDR3nt: TGTGCCAGCAGTTTTACTCCCGGGAGGAACACTGAAGCTTTCTTT; CDR3aa: CASSFTPGRNTEAFF
d_gene: .; v_gene: TRBV10-3; abundance: .; j_gene: TRBJ2-2; CDR3nt: TGTGCCATCAGTGAGCCCGCCGGGGAGCTGTTTTTT; CDR3aa: CAISEPAGELFF
d_gene: .; v_gene: TRBV10-1; abundance: .; j_gene: TRBJ2-7; CDR3nt: TGCGCCAGCAGTGAGTCCGAGGACACCCGAATCTACGAGCAGTACTTC; CDR3aa: CASSESEDTRIYEQYF
d_gene: .; v_gene: TRBV30; abundance: .; j_gene: TRBJ1-5; CDR3nt: TGTGCCTGGAGCGAAGTTGCCGGGCCGGGCGGCCAGCCCCAGCATTTT; CDR3aa: CAWSEVAGPGGQPQHF
d_gene: TRBD1; v_gene: TRBV28; abundance: .; j_gene: TRBJ2-6; CDR3nt: TGTGCCAGCAGACTGGGACAGGGAAATCCCTCTAGCTTCTCTGGGGCCAACGTCCTGACTTTC; CDR3aa: CASRLGQGNPSSFSGANVLTF
d_gene: .; v_gene: TRBV11-2; abundance: .; j_gene: TRBJ1-1; CDR3nt: TGTGCCAGCAGCCTACGACATAAGGGGGACGCTGAAGCTTTCTTT; CDR3aa: CASSLRHKGDAEAFF
d_gene: .; v_gene: TRBV19; abundance: .; j_gene: TRBJ2-7; CDR3nt: TGTGCCAGTAGTATGGATGACGGCGGTCTCCGCTCCTACGAGCAGTACTTC; CDR3aa: CASSMDDGGLRSYEQYF
d_gene: .; v_gene: TRBV29-1; abundance: .; j_gene: TRBJ2-7; CDR3nt: TGCAGCGTTCGGTCAGAGTACTACGAGCAGTACTTC; CDR3aa: CSVRSEYYEQYF
d_gene: TRBD2; v_gene: TRBV10-2; abundance: .; j_gene: TRBJ2-7; CDR3nt: TGCGCCAGCAGTAGGACTAGCGGCTACGAGCAGTACTTC; CDR3aa: CASSRTSGYEQYF
d_gene: .; v_gene: TRBV10-2; abundance: .; j_gene: TRBJ2-2; CDR3nt: TGCGCCAGCAGTGGGGTAGCGAACGGGGAGCTGTTTTTT; CDR3aa: CASSGVANGELFF
d_gene: TRBD2; v_gene: TRBV4-2; abundance: .; j_gene: TRBJ2-5; CDR3nt: TGTGCCAGCAGTCCGCTAGCGGGAGAGGGAGAGACCCAGTACTTC; CDR3aa: CASSPLAGEGETQYF